This T cell receptor (beta chain) was captured in a study of T cells after yellow fever vaccination. The overall study: When fractions had low cell numbers, they were prepared with SMART-Seq v4 Ultra Low Input. Study-level points and caveats: Boosting was followed by the reappearance of most primary-vaccination clones (approximately 95% CD4, about 89% CD8). Contaminating bulk clonotypes could be abundant in FACS-sorted repertoires. A weaker but faster secondary response was observed, peaking on day 5 versus 15.

One entry per CDR3 protein results from TCRdb running MiXCR on the 5' RACE reads. Altogether around 310,000 distinct CDR3 sequences are present, about 4% being singletons, with the ten largest covering 20% to 30%. The CDR3 runs to 14 residues. The germline V gene encodes CDR1 LNHDA and CDR2 SQIVND (reference sequence). V lost 8 bases and J lost 8, with 16 bases in between. This clonotype was counted between two and nine times. Its antigen is not identified. The clonotype comes from a man aged 18-30 years who received the YFV17D yellow fever vaccine. V and J are TRBV19 and TRBJ1-6; no reliable D call. Sequencing was performed on PBMCs, taken 5 days after the yellow fever booster vaccination. Written as DNA, the CDR3 is TGTGCCAGTGCCGTGATCGGTCGGGATTCACCCCTCCACTTT. This codes for CASAVIGRDSPLHF.